This paragraph covers one T cell receptor (beta chain) sequence. Primers included in the PCR were 60 Vbeta and 13 Jbeta primers. Study processing details: In a later analysis, some 80 million unique TCR beta chains included roughly 11 million shared by two or more donors. Repertoires were generated with immunoSEQ multiplex PCR, while TCRdb's copy carries only in-frame clones and drops some. The V and J calls and the clone size are those of that table, but D and trimming were determined from the DNA. The sample contains 250,000 to 350,000 clones, 80% to 90% of which appear only once. The entry originates in a study of cytomegalovirus exposure and HLA in healthy donors. V was pared by 0 bases and J by 4 bases, with 16 bases between. The CDR3 length is 16 residues. Looked up from germline, CDR1 is SGDLS and CDR2 is YYNGEE.

The chain employs TRBV9 and TRBJ1-1, with D maybe TRBD1 (6 bases). The TCR comes from a woman under 30 in good health and CMV-seronegative. Specimen: PBMCs. This CDR3 is CASSVDRGGEGTEAFF. For the CDR3, the DNA is TGTGCCAGCAGCGTAGATCGGGGGGGCGAGGGCACTGAAGCTTTCTTT.